The text below deals with one T cell receptor (beta chain). What it recognizes is unknown. CDR1 is MNHEY, CDR2 SMNVEV, per germline (reference sequence). The CDR3 runs 15 residues. The germline V and J ends were trimmed by 5 bases and 3 bases, with 14 bases remaining between them. These data belong to a study of shared clonotypes between healthy human individuals. DNA at around 200 ng, roughly 30,000 T cell genomes, went into sorted-subset replicate PCRs. Some clones are missing from TCRdb's copy, which holds only in-frame ones; the method was immunoSEQ multiplex PCR. Of around 2.5 million clones in the sample, 93% were seen once. Findings of the study overall: Unshared clonotypes carried lower generation probabilities than those common to all four donors. Donor clonotype sharing was expected to depend on sequencing depth.

The receptor's source is a man aged 18-30 years in good health. Some clones in this sample may be carry-over from other donors' samples. The sample comprised naive CD4+ T cells from PBMCs. The subset denotes: CD45RA+ positively selected. The chain recombines TRBV27 with TRBJ2-1, with D maybe TRBD2 (5 bases). The CDR3 coding sequence is TGTGCCAGCAGTGCTGGGGAGACAATCTACAATGAGCAGTTCTTC. It yields the protein CASSAGETIYNEQFF.